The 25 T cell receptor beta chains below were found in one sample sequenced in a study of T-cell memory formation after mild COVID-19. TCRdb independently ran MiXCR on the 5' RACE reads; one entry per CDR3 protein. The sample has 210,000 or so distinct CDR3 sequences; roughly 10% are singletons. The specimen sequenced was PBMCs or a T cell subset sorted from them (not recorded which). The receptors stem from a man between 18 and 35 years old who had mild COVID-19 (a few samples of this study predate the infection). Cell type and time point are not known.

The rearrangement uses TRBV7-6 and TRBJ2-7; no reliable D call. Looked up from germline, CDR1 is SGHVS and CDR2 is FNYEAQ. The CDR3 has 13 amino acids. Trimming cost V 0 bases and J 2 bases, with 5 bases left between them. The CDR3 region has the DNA TGTGCCAGCAGCTTAGCTCCGGCCTACGAGCAGTACTTC. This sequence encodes CASSLAPAYEQYF.

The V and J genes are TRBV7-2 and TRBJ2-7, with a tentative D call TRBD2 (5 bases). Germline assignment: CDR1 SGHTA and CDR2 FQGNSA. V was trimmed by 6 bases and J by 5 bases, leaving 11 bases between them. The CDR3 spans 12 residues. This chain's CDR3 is CASRGSGNEQYV. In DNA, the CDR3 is TGTGCCAGCAGGGGATCGGGGAACGAGCAGTACGTC.

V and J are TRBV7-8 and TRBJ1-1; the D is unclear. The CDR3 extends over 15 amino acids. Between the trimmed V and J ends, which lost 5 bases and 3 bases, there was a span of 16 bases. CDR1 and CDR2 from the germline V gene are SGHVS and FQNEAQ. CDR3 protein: CASSPKWIRDTEAFF. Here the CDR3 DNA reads TGTGCCAGCAGCCCAAAGTGGATTCGGGACACTGAAGCTTTCTTT.

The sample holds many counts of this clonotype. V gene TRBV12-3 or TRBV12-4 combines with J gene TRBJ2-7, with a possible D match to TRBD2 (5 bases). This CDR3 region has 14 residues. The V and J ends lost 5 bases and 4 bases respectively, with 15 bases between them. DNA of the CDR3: TGTGCCAGCAGTACGGGGAACGCCGTTTACGAGCAGTACTTC. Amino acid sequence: CASSTGNAVYEQYF.

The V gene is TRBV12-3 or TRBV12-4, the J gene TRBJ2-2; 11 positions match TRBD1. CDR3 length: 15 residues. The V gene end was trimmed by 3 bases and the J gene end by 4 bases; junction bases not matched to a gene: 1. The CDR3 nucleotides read TGTGCCAGCAGTTTCGGGACAGGGGGCACCGGGGAGCTGTTTTTT. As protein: CASSFGTGGTGELFF.

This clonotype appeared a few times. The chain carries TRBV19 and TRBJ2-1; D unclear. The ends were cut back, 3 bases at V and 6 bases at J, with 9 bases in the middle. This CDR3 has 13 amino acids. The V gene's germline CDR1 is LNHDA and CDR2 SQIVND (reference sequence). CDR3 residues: CASSITEVNEQFF. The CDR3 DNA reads TGTGCCAGTAGTATCACAGAAGTCAATGAGCAGTTCTTC.

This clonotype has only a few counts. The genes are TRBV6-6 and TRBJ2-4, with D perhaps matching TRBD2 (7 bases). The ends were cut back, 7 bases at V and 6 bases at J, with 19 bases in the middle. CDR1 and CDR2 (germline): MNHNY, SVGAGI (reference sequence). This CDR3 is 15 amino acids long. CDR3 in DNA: TGTGCCAGCATTCCCCGGGGGCGGGAGACAAACATTCAGTACTTC. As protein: CASIPRGRETNIQYF.

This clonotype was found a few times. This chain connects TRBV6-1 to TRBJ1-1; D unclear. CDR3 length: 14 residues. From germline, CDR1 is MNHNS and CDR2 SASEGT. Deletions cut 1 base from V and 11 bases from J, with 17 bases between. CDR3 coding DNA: TGTGCCAGCAGTGAAGTCGGCAGGCCGACGGAGGCTTTCTTT. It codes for CASSEVGRPTEAFF.

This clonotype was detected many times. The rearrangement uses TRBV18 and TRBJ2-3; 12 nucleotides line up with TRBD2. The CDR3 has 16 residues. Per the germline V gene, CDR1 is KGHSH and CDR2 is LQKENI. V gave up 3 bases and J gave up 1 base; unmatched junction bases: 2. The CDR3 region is CASSPRLAGGTDTQYF. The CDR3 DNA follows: TGTGCCAGCTCACCGCGACTAGCGGGGGGCACAGATACGCAGTATTTT.

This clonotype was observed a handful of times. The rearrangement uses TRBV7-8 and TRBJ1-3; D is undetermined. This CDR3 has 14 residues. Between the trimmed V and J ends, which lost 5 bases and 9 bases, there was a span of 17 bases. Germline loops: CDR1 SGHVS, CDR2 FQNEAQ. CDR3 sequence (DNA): TGTGCCAGCAGCCCCTTGGGCGCCCTGATCACCATATATTTT. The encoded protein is CASSPLGALITIYF. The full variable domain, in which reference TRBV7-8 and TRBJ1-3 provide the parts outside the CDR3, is GAGVSQSPRYKVAKRGQDVALRCDPISGHVSLFWYQQALGQGPEFLTYFQNEAQLDKSGLPSDRFFAERPEGSVSTLKIQRTQQEDSAVYLCASSPLGALITIYFGEGSWLTVV.

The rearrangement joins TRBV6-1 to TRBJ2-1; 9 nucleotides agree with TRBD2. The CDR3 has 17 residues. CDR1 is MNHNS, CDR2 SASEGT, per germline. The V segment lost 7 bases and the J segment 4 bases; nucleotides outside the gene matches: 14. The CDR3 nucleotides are TGTGCCAGCACCCCCCAAGGACTAGCGACTCCTTACAATGAGCAGTTCTTC. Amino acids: CASTPQGLATPYNEQFF.

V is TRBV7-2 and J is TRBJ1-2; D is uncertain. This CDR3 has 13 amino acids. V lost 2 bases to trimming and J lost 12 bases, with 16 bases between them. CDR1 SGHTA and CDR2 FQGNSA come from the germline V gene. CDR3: CASSLRVDYENTF. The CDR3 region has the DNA TGTGCCAGCAGCTTAAGGGTAGATTACGAAAACACCTTC.

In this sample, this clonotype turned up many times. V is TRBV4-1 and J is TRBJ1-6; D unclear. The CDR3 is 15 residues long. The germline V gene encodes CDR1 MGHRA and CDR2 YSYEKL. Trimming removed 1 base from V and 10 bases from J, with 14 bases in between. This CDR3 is CASSQGSRPQSPLHF. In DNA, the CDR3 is TGCGCCAGCAGCCAAGGGAGTAGACCCCAATCACCCCTCCACTTT.

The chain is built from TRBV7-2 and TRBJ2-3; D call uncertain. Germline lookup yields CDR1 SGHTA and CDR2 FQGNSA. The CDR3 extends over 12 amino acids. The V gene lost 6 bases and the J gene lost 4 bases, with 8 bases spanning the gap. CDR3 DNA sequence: TGTGCCAGCAGGGCGCAATCAGATACGCAGTATTTT. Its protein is CASRAQSDTQYF.

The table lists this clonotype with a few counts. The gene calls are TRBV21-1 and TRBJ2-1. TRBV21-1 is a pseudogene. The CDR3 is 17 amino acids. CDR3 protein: CASSKALRGSSYNEQFF. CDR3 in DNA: TGTGCCAGCAGCAAAGCGCTTCGCGGAAGCTCCTACAATGAGCAGTTCTTC.

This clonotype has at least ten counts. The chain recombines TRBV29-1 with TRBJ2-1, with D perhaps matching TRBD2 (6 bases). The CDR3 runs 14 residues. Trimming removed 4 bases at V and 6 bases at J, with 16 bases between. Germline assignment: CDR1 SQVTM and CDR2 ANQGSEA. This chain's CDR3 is CSVARGYLTNEQFF. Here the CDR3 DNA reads TGCAGCGTTGCTCGGGGGTACCTGACCAATGAGCAGTTCTTC.

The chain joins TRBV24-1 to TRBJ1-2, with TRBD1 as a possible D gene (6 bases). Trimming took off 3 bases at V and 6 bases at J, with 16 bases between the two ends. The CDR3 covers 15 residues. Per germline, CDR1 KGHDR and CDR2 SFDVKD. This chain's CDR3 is CATSDGGQSPHGYTF. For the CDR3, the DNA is TGTGCCACCAGTGATGGAGGACAGTCGCCCCATGGCTACACCTTC.

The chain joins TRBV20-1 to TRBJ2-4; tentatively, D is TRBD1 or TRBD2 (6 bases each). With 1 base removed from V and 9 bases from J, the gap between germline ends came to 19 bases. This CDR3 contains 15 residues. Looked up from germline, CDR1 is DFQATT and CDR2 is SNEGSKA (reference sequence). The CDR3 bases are TGCAGTGCTAGAGTGGGTTACTCGGAGGGGGGCATTCAGTACTTC. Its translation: CSARVGYSEGGIQYF.

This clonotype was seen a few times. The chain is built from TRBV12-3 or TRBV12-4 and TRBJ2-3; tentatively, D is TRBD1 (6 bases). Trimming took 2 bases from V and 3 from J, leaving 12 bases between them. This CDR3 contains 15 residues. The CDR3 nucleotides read TGTGCCAGCAGTTTAACCAGGGGTGAGACAGATACGCAGTATTTT. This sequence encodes CASSLTRGETDTQYF.

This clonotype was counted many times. The CDR3 reads CASSLAVRTEAFF. The CDR3, as DNA: TGCGCCAGCAGCTTGGCGGTGCGGACTGAAGCTTTCTTT. The chain has TRBV5-1 and TRBJ1-1; D uncertain. V dropped 0 bases and J dropped 5 bases, with 8 bases sitting between them. Germline V CDR1 and CDR2: SGHRS, YFSETQ. This CDR3 comprises 13 residues.

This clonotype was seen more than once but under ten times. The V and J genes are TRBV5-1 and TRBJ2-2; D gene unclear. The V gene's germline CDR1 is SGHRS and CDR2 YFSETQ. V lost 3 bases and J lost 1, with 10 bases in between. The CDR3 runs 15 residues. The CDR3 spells CASSWAGRNTGELFF. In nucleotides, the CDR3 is TGCGCCAGCAGCTGGGCCGGCCGGAACACCGGGGAGCTGTTTTTT.

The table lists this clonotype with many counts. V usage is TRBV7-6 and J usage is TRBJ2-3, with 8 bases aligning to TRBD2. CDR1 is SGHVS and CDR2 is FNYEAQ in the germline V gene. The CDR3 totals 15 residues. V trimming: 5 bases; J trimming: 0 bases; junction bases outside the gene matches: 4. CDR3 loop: CASSITSGSTDTQYF. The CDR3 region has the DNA TGTGCCAGCAGCATAACTAGCGGAAGCACAGATACGCAGTATTTT.

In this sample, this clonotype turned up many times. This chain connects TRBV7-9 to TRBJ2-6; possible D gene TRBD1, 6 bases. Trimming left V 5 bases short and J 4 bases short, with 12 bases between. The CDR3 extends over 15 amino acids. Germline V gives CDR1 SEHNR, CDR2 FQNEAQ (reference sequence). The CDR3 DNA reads TGTGCCAGCAGCAAACAGGGCGGGGGGGCCAACGTCCTGACTTTC. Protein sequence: CASSKQGGGANVLTF.

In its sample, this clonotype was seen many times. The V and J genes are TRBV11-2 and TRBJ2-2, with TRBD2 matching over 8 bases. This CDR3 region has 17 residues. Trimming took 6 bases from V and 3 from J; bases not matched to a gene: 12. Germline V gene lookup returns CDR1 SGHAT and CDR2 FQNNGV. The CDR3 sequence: CASRTLSGITYTGELFF. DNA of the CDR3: TGTGCCAGCAGAACTCTTAGCGGGATAACGTACACCGGGGAGCTGTTTTTT.

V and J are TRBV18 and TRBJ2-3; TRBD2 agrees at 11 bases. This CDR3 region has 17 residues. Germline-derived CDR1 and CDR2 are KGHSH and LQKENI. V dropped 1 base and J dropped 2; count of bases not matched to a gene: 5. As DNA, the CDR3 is TGTGCCAGCTCACCACTCCTAGCGGGGGGCCCCACAGATACGCAGTATTTT. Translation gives CASSPLLAGGPTDTQYF.